The rows below give T cell receptor beta chains drawn from one sample of a study of cytomegalovirus exposure and HLA in healthy donors. The table came from immunoSEQ multiplex PCR; TCRdb's copy has only in-frame clones and leaves some out. The sample totals 150,000 to 250,000 clones. Sequenced input: PBMCs. These receptors all stem from a boy between 10 and 17 years old in good health and CMV-seronegative. Each CDR3 is given with its conserved first and last residue. A D gene is named only where the DNA matches it firmly.

TRBD1	TRBV27	TRBJ1-5	TGTGCCAGCAGTTACAGGGGTCAGCCCCAGCATTTT	CASSYRGQPQHF
TRBD1	TRBV27	TRBJ1-1	TGTGCCAGCAGTCCCGGACAGGCGAACACTGAAGCTTTCTTT	CASSPGQANTEAFF
TRBD1	TRBV27	TRBJ2-4	TGTGCCAGCTCATTCCGGAGCGGACAGGGAAACATTCAGTACTTC	CASSFRSGQGNIQYF
TRBD2	TRBV10-3	TRBJ2-3	TGTGCCATCAGCCTGGGGACTAGCGGCGATACGCAGTATTTT	CAISLGTSGDTQYF
.	TRBV29-1	TRBJ2-7	TGCAGCGTTGGATTGGGGGGAACCTACGAGCAGTACTTC	CSVGLGGTYEQYF
TRBD1	TRBV11-2	TRBJ1-1	TGTGCCAGCAGCTTAGTCTTATTACAGGGGGCTGAAGCTTTCTTT	CASSLVLLQGAEAFF
TRBD2	TRBV2	TRBJ2-3	TGTGCCAGCAGTGAACGGAGGACTAGCGGCACAGATACGCAGTATTTT	CASSERRTSGTDTQYF
TRBD1	TRBV6-5	TRBJ2-7	TGTGCCAGCAGCTCCTCCGGGACAGGGGGGAGGGAGCAGTACTTC	CASSSSGTGGREQYF
TRBD2	TRBV2	TRBJ2-3	TGTGCCACCCCCCGGAGACTGACTAGCCTGAATACAGATACGCAGTATTTT	CATPRRLTSLNTDTQYF
.	TRBV6-5	TRBJ2-5	TGTGCCAGCGTCCCGCGCGAGACCCAGTACTTC	CASVPRETQYF
TRBD2	TRBV5-4	TRBJ2-3	TGTGCCAGCAGCCCTCCGAGCGGGGGGGACACAGATACGCAGTATTTT	CASSPPSGGDTDTQYF
TRBD1	TRBV28	TRBJ2-1	TGTGCCAGCAGCACCGGGACAGGCCCATACAATGAGCAGTTCTTC	CASSTGTGPYNEQFF
.	TRBV6-6	TRBJ1-5	TGTGCCAGCAGAAAAGACAGAAATAGCAATCAGCCCCAGCATTTT	CASRKDRNSNQPQHF
.	TRBV4-1	TRBJ1-2	TGCGCCAGCAGCCGGGCGGGGGCGCCTAGCTATGGCTACACCTTC	CASSRAGAPSYGYTF
.	TRBV7-8	TRBJ2-5	TGTGCCAGCAGCTTAGTAGGAGGGGGGGCCGGGTCAGAGACCCAGTACTTC	CASSLVGGGAGSETQYF
TRBD2	TRBV2	TRBJ2-1	TGTGCCAGCAGTCGGACTAGCGGGCCTAACAATGAGCAGTTCTTC	CASSRTSGPNNEQFF
.	TRBV5-1	TRBJ1-2	TGCGCCAGCAGCCCTGAGGCGATTGGCTACACCTTC	CASSPEAIGYTF
TRBD1	TRBV5-5	TRBJ1-2	TGTGCCAGCAGCCTCCCGACAGGGGGGGCCTATGGCTACACCTTC	CASSLPTGGAYGYTF
.	TRBV5-6	TRBJ2-1	TGTGCCAGCAGCCCGCCGAAGAGCTCCTACAATGAGCAGTTCTTC	CASSPPKSSYNEQFF
TRBD1	TRBV9	TRBJ1-2	TGTGCCAGCAGCATAACCTCCGGGACAGGGTCTGGCTACACCTTC	CASSITSGTGSGYTF
.	TRBV6-5	TRBJ1-2	TGTGCCAGCAGTTACTCGAGCACGTACTATGGCTACACCTTC	CASSYSSTYYGYTF
.	TRBV13	TRBJ2-3	TGTGCCAGCAGGAACAAGGAGGGGCACGGCGCCACAGATACGCAGTATTTT	CASRNKEGHGATDTQYF
TRBD1	TRBV11-3	TRBJ2-1	TGTGCCAGCAGCTCCCGGGACAGGCCCAATGAGCAGTTCTTC	CASSSRDRPNEQFF
.	TRBV6-6	TRBJ2-1	TGTGCCAGCACCACTACTGGGGCAGGATCCTACAATGAGCAGTTCTTC	CASTTTGAGSYNEQFF
.	TRBV11-2	TRBJ2-3	TGTGCCAGCAGCTTAGAGGGGGGGGGACACAACACAGATACGCAGTATTTT	CASSLEGGGHNTDTQYF
.	TRBV6-6	TRBJ2-1	TGTGCCAGCAGTAGGGGGGTCGACAGGGAGTCGCGATTCTTC	CASSRGVDRESRFF
TRBD1	TRBV12-5	TRBJ2-1	TGTGCTAGTGGTTCGTCTAACAGGGGTCATAGCTCCTACAATGAGCAGTTCTTC	CASGSSNRGHSSYNEQFF
.	TRBV7-3	TRBJ2-5	TGTGCCAGCAGCTTGCTGTTGGACTTTTCATCGATGCTAAGGACCCAGTACTTC	CASSLLLDFSSMLRTQYF
.	TRBV7-3	TRBJ2-5	TGTGCCAGCAGCGTACAGGGTCGGGGGGCGGAGACCCAGTACTTC	CASSVQGRGAETQYF
TRBD2	TRBV30	TRBJ2-5	TGTGCCTGGGACGTGGCTAGCGGGGCCAAGACCCAGTACTTC	CAWDVASGAKTQYF
.	TRBV15	TRBJ2-5	TGTGCCACCCAGGGAGGACAGGCAGAGACCCAGTACTTC	CATQGGQAETQYF
.	TRBV19	TRBJ1-2	TGTGCCAGTAGTAAGGACAGAGCTAACTATGGCTACACCTTC	CASSKDRANYGYTF
TRBD1	TRBV30	TRBJ1-1	TGTGCCCGCGGACAGGGGGCCTTCGGGGCTTTCTTT	CARGQGAFGAFF
TRBD1	TRBV18	TRBJ1-5	TGTGCCAGCTCACCGGTGAACAGGGGGAATCAGCCCCAGCATTTT	CASSPVNRGNQPQHF
TRBD1	TRBV4-1	TRBJ2-1	TGCGCCAGCAGCCAAGTGGGGAGGGACAGGGGTGGGAATGAGCAGTTCTTC	CASSQVGRDRGGNEQFF
.	TRBV29-1	TRBJ2-3	TGCAGCGTTGAAGATCCGGCAGGGTACGCTCCAGGCACAGATACGCAGTATTTT	CSVEDPAGYAPGTDTQYF
.	TRBV5-1	TRBJ2-3	TGCGCCAGCAGCCCGTATCGTGGAGTAAGCACAGATACGCAGTATTTT	CASSPYRGVSTDTQYF
.	TRBV19	TRBJ2-4	TGTGCCAGTACCGGGACTGGGCGAAGCGAAAACATTCAGTACTTC	CASTGTGRSENIQYF
.	TRBV5-5	TRBJ1-4	TGTGCCAGCAGCCCCGGTGCAACTAATGAAAAACTGTTTTTT	CASSPGATNEKLFF
.	TRBV2	TRBJ1-2	TGTGCCAGCAGTGATTACCTCAGGGAACTCGAAGGGTATGGCTACACCTTC	CASSDYLRELEGYGYTF
TRBD2	TRBV9	TRBJ2-1	TGTGCCAGCAGCCTCGGGACTAGCGGGGGGGTCGGGTATGAGCAGTTCTTC	CASSLGTSGGVGYEQFF
.	TRBV6-5	TRBJ1-2	TGTGCCAGCCTGTCCCCCCCGGGAGGCTACACCTTC	CASLSPPGGYTF
TRBD1	TRBV19	TRBJ1-1	TGTGCCAGTAGTATAGGTTACAGGGGGCGAGAGACTGAAGCTTTCTTT	CASSIGYRGRETEAFF
.	TRBV19	TRBJ2-3	TGTGCCAGTAATTCCCTTCTAGGAGGGGCAGATACGCAGTATTTT	CASNSLLGGADTQYF
TRBD1	TRBV5-4	TRBJ1-1	TGTGCCAGCAGCGTTCAGGGGGGTCCTGAAGCTTTCTTT	CASSVQGGPEAFF
TRBD2	TRBV28	TRBJ2-3	TGTGCCAGCAGTTTGCGACTAGCGGATACGCAGTATTTT	CASSLRLADTQYF
.	TRBV19	TRBJ2-1	TGTGCCAGTGGATGGAGCGGCAATGAGCAGTTCTTC	CASGWSGNEQFF
.	TRBV2	TRBJ1-4	TGTGCCAGCAGTGAAGCGCGGGGAGTTAATGAAAAACTGTTTTTT	CASSEARGVNEKLFF
.	TRBV5-6	TRBJ2-1	TGTGCCAGCAGCTTCCAGGGTTTTACGTCGAGCTCCTACAATGAGCAGTTCTTC	CASSFQGFTSSSYNEQFF
.	TRBV5-1	TRBJ2-7	TGCGCCAGCAGCTCCCCCGAAGGACAGTCCCTACCCTACGAGCAGTACTTC	CASSSPEGQSLPYEQYF
.	TRBV29-1	TRBJ1-2	TGCAGCGTCCAAGTGGGACTGGCCTATGGCTACACCTTC	CSVQVGLAYGYTF
.	TRBV28	TRBJ2-7	TGTGCCAGCAAGGGCGGGGGCCTTTACGAGCAGTACTTC	CASKGGGLYEQYF
TRBD1	TRBV28	TRBJ1-3	TGTGCCAGCAGGCTTCAGGGGGCGCGTTATGGAAACACCATATATTTT	CASRLQGARYGNTIYF
TRBD2	TRBV11-2	TRBJ2-5	TGTGCCAGCAGCTTAGTCCGACTAGCGCGGCAAGAGACCCAGTACTTC	CASSLVRLARQETQYF
TRBD1	TRBV30	TRBJ2-7	TGTGCCTGGAAGGGCGGGACAGGTCTTTTCTACGAGCAGTACTTC	CAWKGGTGLFYEQYF
.	TRBV2	TRBJ2-1	TGTGCCAGCATAGTCCAGGGGGAGCAGTTCTTC	CASIVQGEQFF
TRBD2	TRBV9	TRBJ2-3	TGTGCCAGCAGCGACCGACTAGCGGGGGATCGCACAGATACGCAGTATTTT	CASSDRLAGDRTDTQYF
TRBD1	TRBV5-1	TRBJ1-1	TGCGCCAGCAGCTCGCACAGGGGATCGAGCACTGAAGCTTTCTTT	CASSSHRGSSTEAFF